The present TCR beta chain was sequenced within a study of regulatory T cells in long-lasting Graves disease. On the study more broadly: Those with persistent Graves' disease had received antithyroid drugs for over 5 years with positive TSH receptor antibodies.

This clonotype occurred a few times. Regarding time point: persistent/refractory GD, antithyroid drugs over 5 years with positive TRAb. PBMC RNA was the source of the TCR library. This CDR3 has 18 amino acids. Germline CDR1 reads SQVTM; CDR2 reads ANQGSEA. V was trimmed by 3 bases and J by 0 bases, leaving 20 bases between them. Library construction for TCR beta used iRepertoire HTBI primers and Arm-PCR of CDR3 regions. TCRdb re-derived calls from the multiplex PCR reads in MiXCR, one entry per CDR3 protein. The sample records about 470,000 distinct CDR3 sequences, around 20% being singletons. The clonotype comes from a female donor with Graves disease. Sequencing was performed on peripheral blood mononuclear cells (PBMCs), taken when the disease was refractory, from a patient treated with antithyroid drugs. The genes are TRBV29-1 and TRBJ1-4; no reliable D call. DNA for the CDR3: TGCAGCGTTGAGTATTACGGTCAAGAGGATGCAACTAATGAAAAACTGTTTTTT. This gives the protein CSVEYYGQEDATNEKLFF.